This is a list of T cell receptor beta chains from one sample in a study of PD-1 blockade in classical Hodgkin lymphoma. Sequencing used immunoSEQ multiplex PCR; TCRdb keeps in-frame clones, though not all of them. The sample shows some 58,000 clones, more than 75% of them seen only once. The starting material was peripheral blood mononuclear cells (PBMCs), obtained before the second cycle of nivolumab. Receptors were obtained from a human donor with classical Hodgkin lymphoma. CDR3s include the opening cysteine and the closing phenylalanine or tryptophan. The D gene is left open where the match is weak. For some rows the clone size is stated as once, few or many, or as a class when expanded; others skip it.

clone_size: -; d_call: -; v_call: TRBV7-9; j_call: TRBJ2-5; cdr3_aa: CASSLSGTETQYF; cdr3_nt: TGTGCCAGCAGCTTATCCGGGACAGAGACCCAGTACTTC
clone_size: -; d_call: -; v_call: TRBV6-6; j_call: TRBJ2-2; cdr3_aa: CVIFAAANTGELFF; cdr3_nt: TGTGTTATCTTTGCAGCAGCGAACACCGGGGAGCTGTTTTTT
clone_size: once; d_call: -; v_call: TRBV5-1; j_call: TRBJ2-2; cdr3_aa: CASSLAGINTGELFF; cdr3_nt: TGCGCCAGCAGCTTGGCCGGCATCAACACCGGGGAGCTGTTTTTT
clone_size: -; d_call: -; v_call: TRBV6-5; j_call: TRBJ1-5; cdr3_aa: CASKLGSSNQPQHF; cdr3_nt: TGTGCCAGCAAGTTAGGGTCTAGCAATCAGCCCCAGCATTTT
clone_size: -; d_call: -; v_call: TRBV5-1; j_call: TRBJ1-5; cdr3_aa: CASSPEGINQPQHF; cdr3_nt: TGCGCCAGCAGCCCGGAGGGAATCAATCAGCCCCAGCATTTT
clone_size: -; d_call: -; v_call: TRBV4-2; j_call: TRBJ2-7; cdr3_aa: CASSQDSGRGEQYF; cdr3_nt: TGTGCCAGCAGCCAAGATTCCGGCCGGGGGGAGCAGTACTTC
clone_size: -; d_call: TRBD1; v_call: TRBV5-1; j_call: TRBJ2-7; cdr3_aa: CASSFGADRRVSYEQYF; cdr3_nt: TGCGCCAGCAGCTTTGGGGCGGACAGGAGAGTATCATACGAGCAGTACTTC
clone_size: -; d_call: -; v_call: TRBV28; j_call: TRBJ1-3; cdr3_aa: CASSLPQISGNTIYF; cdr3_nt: TGTGCCAGCAGCCTTCCCCAGATATCTGGAAACACCATATATTTT
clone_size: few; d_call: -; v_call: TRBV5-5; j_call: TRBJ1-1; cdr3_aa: CASSLVLLGAMGFF; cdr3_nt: TGTGCCAGCAGCTTGGTTTTGCTGGGCGCAATGGGCTTCTTT
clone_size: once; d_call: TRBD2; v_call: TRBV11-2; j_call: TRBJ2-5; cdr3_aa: CASSPLGGSGGQETQYF; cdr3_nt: TGTGCCAGCAGCCCTCTCGGAGGTAGCGGGGGCCAAGAGACCCAGTACTTC
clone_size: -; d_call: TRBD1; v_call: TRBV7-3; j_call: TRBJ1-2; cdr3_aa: CASSDTGEGYTF; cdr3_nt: TGTGCCAGCAGCGACACAGGGGAGGGCTACACCTTC
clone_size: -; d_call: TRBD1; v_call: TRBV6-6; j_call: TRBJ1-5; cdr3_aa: CASSYRQGGNQPQHF; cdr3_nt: TGTGCCAGCAGTTACAGACAGGGGGGAAATCAGCCCCAGCATTTT
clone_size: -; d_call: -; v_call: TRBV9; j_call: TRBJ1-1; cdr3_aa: CASSVVTLGTEAFF; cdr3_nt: TGTGCCAGCAGCGTAGTCACTCTGGGGACTGAAGCTTTCTTT
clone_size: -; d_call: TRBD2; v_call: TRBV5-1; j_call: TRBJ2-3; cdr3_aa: CASSASGGSTDTQYF; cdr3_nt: TGCGCCAGCAGCGCTAGCGGGGGGAGCACAGATACGCAGTATTTT
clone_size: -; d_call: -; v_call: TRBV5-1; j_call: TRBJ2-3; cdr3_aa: CASSLKGDTQYF; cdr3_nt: TGCGCCAGCAGCTTGAAAGGAGATACGCAGTATTTT
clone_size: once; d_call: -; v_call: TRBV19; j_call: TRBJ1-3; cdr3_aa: CASSVGLNSGNTIYF; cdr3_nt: TGTGCCAGTAGTGTCGGACTGAACTCTGGAAACACCATATATTTT
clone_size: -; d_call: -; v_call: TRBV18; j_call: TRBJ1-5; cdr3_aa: CASSPQGSNQPQHF; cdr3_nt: TGTGCCAGCTCACCACAGGGTAGCAATCAGCCCCAGCATTTT
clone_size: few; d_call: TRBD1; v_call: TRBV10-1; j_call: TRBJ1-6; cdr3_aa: CATSTGGNSPLHF; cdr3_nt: TGCGCCACCTCGACAGGGGGTAATTCACCCCTCCACTTT
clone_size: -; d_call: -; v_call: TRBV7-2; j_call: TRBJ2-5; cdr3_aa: CASSLSSGETQYF; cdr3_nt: TGTGCCAGCAGCTTAAGTTCTGGAGAGACCCAGTACTTC
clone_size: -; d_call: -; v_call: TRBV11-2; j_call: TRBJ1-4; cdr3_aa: CASSLLQGLDEKLFF; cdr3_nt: TGTGCCAGCAGCTTATTGCAGGGGTTGGATGAAAAACTGTTTTTT
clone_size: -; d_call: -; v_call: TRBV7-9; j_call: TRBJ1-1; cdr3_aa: CASSPIQLAREGTEAFF; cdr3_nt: TGTGCCAGCAGCCCAATACAGCTCGCCAGAGAGGGGACTGAAGCTTTCTTT
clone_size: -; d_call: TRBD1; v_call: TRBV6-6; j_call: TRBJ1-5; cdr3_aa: CASSPGQGSNQPQHF; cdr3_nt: TGTGCCAGCAGCCCCGGACAGGGGAGCAATCAGCCCCAGCATTTT
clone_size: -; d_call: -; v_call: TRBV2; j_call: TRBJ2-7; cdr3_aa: CASVRQTSYEQYF; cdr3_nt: TGTGCCAGCGTACGACAGACCTCCTACGAGCAGTACTTC
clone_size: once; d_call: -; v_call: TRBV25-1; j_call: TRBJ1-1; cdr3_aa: CASSGSGATEAFF; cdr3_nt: TGTGCCAGCAGTGGTTCAGGGGCCACTGAAGCTTTCTTT
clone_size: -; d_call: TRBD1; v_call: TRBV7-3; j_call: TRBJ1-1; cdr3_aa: CASSFLGGTESTEAFF; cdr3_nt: TGTGCCAGCAGCTTCCTAGGGGGGACAGAATCGACTGAAGCTTTCTTT
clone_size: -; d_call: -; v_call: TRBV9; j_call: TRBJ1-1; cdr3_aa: CASSAQGGANTEAFF; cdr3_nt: TGTGCCAGCAGCGCTCAGGGTGGGGCTAACACTGAAGCTTTCTTT
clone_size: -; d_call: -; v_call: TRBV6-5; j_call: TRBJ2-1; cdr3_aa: CASSNSGARYNEQFF; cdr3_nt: TGTGCCAGCAGTAATTCGGGCGCAAGATACAATGAGCAGTTCTTC
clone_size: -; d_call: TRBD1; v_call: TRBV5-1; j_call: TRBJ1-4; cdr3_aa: CASSLEGGRTNEKLFF; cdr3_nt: TGCGCCAGCAGCTTGGAAGGGGGCCGAACTAATGAAAAACTGTTTTTT
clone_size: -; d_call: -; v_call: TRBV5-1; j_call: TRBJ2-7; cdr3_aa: CASSSELAYEQYF; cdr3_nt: TGCGCCAGCAGTTCCGAGTTAGCCTACGAGCAGTACTTC
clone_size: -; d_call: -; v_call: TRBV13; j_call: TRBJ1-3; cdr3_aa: CASSPTGTIGNTIYF; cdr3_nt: TGTGCCAGCAGCCCGACCGGGACAATCGGAAACACCATATATTTT
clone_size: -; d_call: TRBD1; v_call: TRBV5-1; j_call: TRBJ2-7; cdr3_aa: CASSYDRVGYEQYF; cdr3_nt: TGCGCCAGCAGCTATGACAGGGTAGGCTACGAGCAGTACTTC
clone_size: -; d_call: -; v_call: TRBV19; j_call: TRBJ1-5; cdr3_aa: CASSINVGQPQHF; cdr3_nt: TGTGCCAGTAGTATTAATGTTGGGCAGCCCCAGCATTTT
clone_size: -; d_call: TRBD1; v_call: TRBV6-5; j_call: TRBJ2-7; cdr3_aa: CASSRDRGWYEQYF; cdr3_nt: TGTGCCAGCAGCCGGGACAGGGGTTGGTACGAGCAGTACTTC
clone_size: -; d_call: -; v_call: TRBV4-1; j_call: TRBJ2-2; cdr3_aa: CASSPLTWGNTGELFF; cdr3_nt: TGCGCCAGCAGCCCCTTAACCTGGGGTAACACCGGGGAGCTGTTTTTT
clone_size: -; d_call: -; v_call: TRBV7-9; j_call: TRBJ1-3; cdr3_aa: CASSLGGDTIYF; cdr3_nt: TGTGCCAGCAGCTTAGGAGGAGACACCATATATTTT
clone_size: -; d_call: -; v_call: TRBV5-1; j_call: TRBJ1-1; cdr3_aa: CASSLSPTGNTEAFF; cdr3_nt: TGCGCCAGCAGCTTGAGTCCGACAGGGAACACTGAAGCTTTCTTT
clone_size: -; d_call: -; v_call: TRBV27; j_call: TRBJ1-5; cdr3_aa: CASSSVDPGGNQPQHF; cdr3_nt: TGTGCCAGCAGTTCTGTTGACCCGGGGGGCAATCAGCCCCAGCATTTT
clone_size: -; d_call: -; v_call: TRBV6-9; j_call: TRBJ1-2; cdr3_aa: CASSYPDRTNYGYTF; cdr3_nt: TGTGCCAGCAGTTACCCCGACAGGACTAACTATGGCTACACCTTC
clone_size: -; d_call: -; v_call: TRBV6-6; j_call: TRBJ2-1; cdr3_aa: CASSLDNEQFF; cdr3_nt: TGTGCCAGCAGTTTGGACAATGAGCAGTTCTTC
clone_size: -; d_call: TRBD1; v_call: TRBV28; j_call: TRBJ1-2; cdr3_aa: CASRPTGNGGYTF; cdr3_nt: TGTGCCAGCAGACCGACAGGGAATGGGGGCTACACCTTC
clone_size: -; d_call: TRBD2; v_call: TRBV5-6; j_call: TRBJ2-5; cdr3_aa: CASRWTSGGIQETQYF; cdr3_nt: TGTGCCAGCAGATGGACTAGCGGGGGAATTCAAGAGACCCAGTACTTC
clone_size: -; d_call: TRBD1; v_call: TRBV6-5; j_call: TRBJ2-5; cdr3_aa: CASGSTGEGETQYF; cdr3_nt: TGTGCCAGCGGGTCGACAGGGGAAGGAGAGACCCAGTACTTC
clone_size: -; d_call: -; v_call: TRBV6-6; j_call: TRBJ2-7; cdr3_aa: CASSETGTGYYEQYF; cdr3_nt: TGTGCCAGCAGTGAGACCGGGACGGGGTATTACGAGCAGTACTTC
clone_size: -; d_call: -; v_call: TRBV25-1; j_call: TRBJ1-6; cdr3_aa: CASSRVNRGSYNSPLHF; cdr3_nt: TGTGCCAGCAGTCGGGTTAATAGGGGATCCTATAATTCACCCCTCCACTTT
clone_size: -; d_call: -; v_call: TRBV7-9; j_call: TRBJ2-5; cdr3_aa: CASSLAALIQETQYF; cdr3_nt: TGTGCCAGCAGCTTAGCGGCACTGATACAAGAGACCCAGTACTTC
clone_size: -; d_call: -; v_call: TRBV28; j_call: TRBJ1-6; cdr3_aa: CASSFSLYNSPLHF; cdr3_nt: TGTGCCAGCAGCTTCTCCCTTTATAATTCACCCCTCCACTTT
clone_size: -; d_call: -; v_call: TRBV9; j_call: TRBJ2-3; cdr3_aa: CASSSQTATDTQYF; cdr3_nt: TGTGCCAGCAGCTCCCAGACGGCCACAGATACGCAGTATTTT
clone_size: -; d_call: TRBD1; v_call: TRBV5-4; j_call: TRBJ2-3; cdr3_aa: CASSLFGDRGQTDTQYF; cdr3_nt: TGTGCCAGCAGCTTATTTGGGGACAGGGGGCAGACAGATACGCAGTATTTT
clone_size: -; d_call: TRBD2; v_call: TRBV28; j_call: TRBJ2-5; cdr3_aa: CASLIAGGQETQYF; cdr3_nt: TGTGCCAGCCTTATAGCGGGGGGGCAAGAGACCCAGTACTTC
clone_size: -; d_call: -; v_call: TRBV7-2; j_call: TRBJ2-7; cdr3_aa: CASSFPELGTYEQYF; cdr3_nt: TGTGCCAGCAGCTTTCCTGAGTTGGGGACCTACGAGCAGTACTTC
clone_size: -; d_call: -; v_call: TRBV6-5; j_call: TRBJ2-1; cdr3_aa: CASSRTDGSNEQFF; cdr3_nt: TGTGCCAGCAGTCGAACCGACGGTAGCAATGAGCAGTTCTTC
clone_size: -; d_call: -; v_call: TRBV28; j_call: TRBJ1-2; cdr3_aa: CASSAPGPRSGANYGYTF; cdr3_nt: TGTGCCAGCAGCGCCCCGGGACCCCGCTCCGGGGCTAACTATGGCTACACCTTC
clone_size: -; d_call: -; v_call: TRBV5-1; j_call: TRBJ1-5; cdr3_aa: CASSLPGSNQPQHF; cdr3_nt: TGCGCCAGCAGCTTGCCTGGGAGCAATCAGCCCCAGCATTTT
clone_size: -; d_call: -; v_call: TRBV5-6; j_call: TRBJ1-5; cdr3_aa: CASSLAGASDQPQHF; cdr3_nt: TGTGCCAGCAGCTTGGCAGGGGCATCAGATCAGCCCCAGCATTTT
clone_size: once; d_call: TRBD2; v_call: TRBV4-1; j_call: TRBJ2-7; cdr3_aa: CASSHQRGREQYF; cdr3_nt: TGCGCCAGCAGCCACCAGCGGGGGAGGGAGCAGTACTTC
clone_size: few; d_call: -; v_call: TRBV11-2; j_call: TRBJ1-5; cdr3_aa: CASSRAGRDQPQHF; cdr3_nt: TGTGCCAGCAGCCGTGCAGGACGGGATCAGCCCCAGCATTTT
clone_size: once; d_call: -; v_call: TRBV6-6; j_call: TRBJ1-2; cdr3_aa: CASQGTDYGYTF; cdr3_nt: TGTGCCAGTCAAGGGACCGACTATGGCTACACCTTC
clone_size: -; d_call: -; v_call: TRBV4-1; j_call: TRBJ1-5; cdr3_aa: CASSHPSQGSNQPQHF; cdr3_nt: TGCGCCAGCAGCCATCCTTCTCAGGGTAGCAATCAGCCCCAGCATTTT
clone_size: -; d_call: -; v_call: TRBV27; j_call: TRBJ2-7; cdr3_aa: CASRTELSYEQYF; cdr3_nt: TGTGCCAGCAGGACCGAGCTCTCCTACGAGCAGTACTTC
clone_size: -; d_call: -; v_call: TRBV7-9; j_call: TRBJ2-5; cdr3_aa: CASSHAETQYF; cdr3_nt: TGTGCCAGCAGCCACGCTGAGACCCAGTACTTC